This note documents a single T cell receptor beta chain sequence. This specimen comes from a study of radiation and T cells in renal cell carcinoma. Study as a whole: Nephrectomy followed 15 Gy stereotactic body radiation by 4 weeks.

Method: immunoSEQ multiplex PCR; TCRdb's copy keeps in-frame clones and lacks some. This sample has some 140,000 clones, with around nine tenths found just once. Time point in this sample: baseline pretreatment blood. Treatment here: 15 Gy SBRT to primary tumor, nephrectomy 4 weeks later. The source is a woman between 45 and 60 years old with renal cell carcinoma. Sample: blood, taken from a patient whose treatment included radiotherapy and nephrectomy.

The CDR3 DNA reads TGTGCCAGCAGCTCGGCTCGGGACACAGGCACAGATACGCAGTATTTT. Its protein product is CASSSARDTGTDTQYF. This chain joins TRBV7-2 and TRBJ2-3; a weak D match, TRBD1 (6 bases). V was trimmed by 4 bases and J by 1 base, leaving 15 bases between them. The CDR3 sequence is 16 residues long. CDR1 and CDR2 (germline): SGHTA, FQGNSA.